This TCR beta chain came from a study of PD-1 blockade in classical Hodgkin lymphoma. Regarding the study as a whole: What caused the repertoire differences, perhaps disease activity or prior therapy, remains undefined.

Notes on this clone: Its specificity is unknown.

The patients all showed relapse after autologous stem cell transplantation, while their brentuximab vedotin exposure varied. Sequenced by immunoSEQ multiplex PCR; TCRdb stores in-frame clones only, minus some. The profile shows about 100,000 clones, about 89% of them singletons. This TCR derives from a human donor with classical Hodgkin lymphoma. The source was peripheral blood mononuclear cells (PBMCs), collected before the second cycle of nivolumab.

The DNA of the CDR3 is TGTGCCAGCAGCGCCCTCGGACAGGGCAGCACAGATACGCAGTATTTT. Amino acids: CASSALGQGSTDTQYF. The chain links TRBV2 to TRBJ2-3; 8 bases are a match to TRBD1. The CDR3 is 16 residues long. Trimming cost V 6 bases and J 0 bases; bases outside gene matches: 8. Germline lookup yields CDR1 SNHLY and CDR2 FYNNEI.